This TCR beta chain derives from a study of memory CD4+ T cells and cytomegalovirus serostatus. Overall study context: Healthy Belgian adult donors included nine or ten CMV-positive and some 25 CMV-negative people.

V was pared by 3 bases and J by 3 bases, with 9 bases between. Germline V lookup: CDR1 SGHRS, CDR2 YFSETQ. This CDR3 contains 13 residues. Original processing methods: Out-of-frame sequences were removed, leaving roughly 2,200,000 distinct TCRbeta sequences. Libraries were prepared by immunoSEQ multiplex PCR; TCRdb keeps only in-frame clonotypes and omits some of them. V, J and clone size are taken as reported in that table, and D and trimming were inferred from the DNA itself. The sample lists tens of thousands of clones, 70% to 80% occurring once. In regard to this clone: No antigen is known for it.

Overall study findings and caveats: A US-trained random forest predicted CMV serostatus with median AUC around 0.91. Each of 65 to 75 CMV-associated TCRbeta sequences occurred in one to five individuals.

Single viable CD3+CD4+CD8-CD45RO+ cells were sorted as the memory CD4+ T cells. The genes are TRBV5-1 and TRBJ1-1; D is unclear. The origin of this receptor is an adult in good health and CMV-seronegative. Sequenced input: memory CD4+ T cells from blood. The CDR3 here is CASSSYGDTEAFF. As DNA, the CDR3 is TGCGCCAGCAGCTCCTACGGTGACACTGAAGCTTTCTTT.